This T cell receptor (beta chain) is drawn from a study of breast tumors, draining lymph nodes, adjacent tissues. MiXCR, applied by TCRdb to the multiplex PCR reads, yields one record per CDR3 protein. The table lists some 100,000 distinct CDR3 sequences, 21% of them singletons, with roughly 1.2% in the top ten. This clonotype was recorded many times. Its antigen is unknown. Germline CDR1 WSHSY, CDR2 SAAADI. Trimming removed 11 bases from V and 6 bases from J; junction bases left unmatched: 6. This CDR3 has 12 residues. Broader study findings: The lymph node origin of tumor T cells was framed as consistent with a hypothesis, not demonstrated.

Breast cancer patients provided tissue from their axillary draining lymph nodes. V gene TRBV10-2 combines with J gene TRBJ1-2; 10 bases fit TRBD1. Source material: axillary lymph node tissue. This clonotype originated in a female donor with breast cancer. Some clones in this sample may be carry-over from other donors' samples. The CDR3 loop is CAAGTGVDGYTF. CDR3 in DNA: TGCGCCGCCGGGACAGGGGTGGATGGCTACACCTTC.